This is a list of T cell receptor beta chains from one sample in a study of chemoradiotherapy in HPV16-positive cancers. Data came from immunoSEQ multiplex PCR; TCRdb stores just in-frame clones and leaves some out. The data show about 15,000 clones, with just over 90% seen just once and about 2.5% held by the top ten. This material consisted of blood, taken from a patient who underwent chemoradiotherapy. Source of these receptors: a human donor with HPV-associated anogenital cancer. CDR3s include the opening cysteine and the closing phenylalanine or tryptophan. The order of the fields is D gene, V gene, clone size, J gene, CDR3 protein, CDR3 DNA. A D gene is named only where the DNA matches it firmly. Size is omitted from some rows. Given values are once, few, many or a class for expanded clones.

TRBD1	TRBV19	-	TRBJ1-5	CGTGDYQPQHF	TGTGGGACAGGGGACTACCAGCCCCAGCATTTT
TRBD1	TRBV7-9	-	TRBJ2-7	CASSPGQGDRTYEQYF	TGTGCCAGCAGCCCAGGACAGGGGGACAGGACCTACGAGCAGTACTTC
-	TRBV6-6	once	TRBJ1-4	CASSSEGFREKLFF	TGTGCCAGCAGTTCCGAGGGGTTTCGAGAAAAACTGTTTTTT
-	TRBV5-1	-	TRBJ2-5	CASSPGGAGTFGETQYF	TGCGCCAGCAGCCCAGGGGGAGCGGGGACCTTCGGGGAGACCCAGTACTTC
TRBD1	TRBV30	-	TRBJ1-1	CAWSVQGYTEAFF	TGTGCCTGGAGTGTACAGGGGTACACTGAAGCTTTCTTT
-	TRBV5-1	-	TRBJ2-3	CASRGGYLTDTQYF	TGCGCCAGCAGAGGGGGATACCTCACAGATACGCAGTATTTT
-	TRBV5-4	-	TRBJ2-7	CASSLGRASYEQYF	TGTGCCAGCAGCCTCGGACGCGCCTCCTACGAGCAGTACTTC
-	TRBV7-2	-	TRBJ2-3	CASSLLTGTDTQYF	TGTGCCAGCAGCTTATTGACCGGCACAGATACGCAGTATTTT
-	TRBV21-1	-	TRBJ2-3	CASSIEAPSGDTQYF	TGTGCCAGCAGCATCGAAGCCCCTAGCGGGGATACGCAGTATTTT
-	TRBV10-1	-	TRBJ2-1	CASSVVVVAYNEQFF	TGCGCCAGCAGTGTAGTGGTTGTAGCCTACAATGAGCAGTTCTTC
-	TRBV30	once	TRBJ1-5	CAWSEVLSNQPQHF	TGTGCCTGGAGCGAAGTTTTGAGCAATCAGCCCCAGCATTTT
-	TRBV7-9	-	TRBJ1-2	CASSLPPGQGGRYGYTF	TGTGCCAGCAGCTTACCGCCTGGGCAGGGAGGTCGGTATGGCTACACCTTC
TRBD1	TRBV7-9	-	TRBJ1-3	CASSAGTGGKRITIYF	TGTGCCAGCAGCGCCGGGACAGGGGGCAAAAGGATCACCATATATTTT
-	TRBV11-2	-	TRBJ2-2	CASSLRSPTNTGELFF	TGTGCCAGCAGCTTAAGGTCCCCGACGAACACCGGGGAGCTGTTTTTT